A selection of T cell receptor beta chains follows, all from one sample in a study of OX40 agonist ivuxolimab in advanced cancers. Clones were read by immunoSEQ multiplex PCR, and TCRdb kept only the in-frame ones, dropping some. The sample lists tens of thousands of clones, under 90% occurring once. The source material was CD4+ or CD8+ T cells sorted from blood, sampled in a trial of the OX40 agonist ivuxolimab. These receptors were taken from an adult with an advanced solid tumor such as melanoma, head and neck, liver or kidney cancer. Each CDR3 is given with its conserved first and last residue. Fields, in order: V gene, clone size, J gene, D gene, CDR3 protein, CDR3 DNA. D genes are given only for firm matches. Clone size is not always given. Where it is, it says once, few, many or a class for expanded clones.

V: TRBV7-2
size: -
J: TRBJ1-5
D: TRBD1
CDR3: CASSDMDRGSNQPQHF
DNA: TGTGCCAGCAGCGATATGGACAGGGGCAGCAATCAGCCCCAGCATTTT

V: TRBV7-2
size: -
J: TRBJ2-6
D: -
CDR3: CASSLKQGANVLTF
DNA: TGTGCCAGCAGCTTGAAACAGGGGGCCAACGTCCTGACTTTC

V: TRBV27
size: once
J: TRBJ1-2
D: -
CDR3: CASSLSPARWGTNYGYTF
DNA: TGTGCCAGCAGTTTATCACCCGCTCGGTGGGGGACCAACTATGGCTACACCTTC

V: TRBV6-5
size: -
J: TRBJ2-5
D: -
CDR3: CASSASARGYETQYF
DNA: TGTGCCAGCAGTGCGAGCGCGCGGGGTTATGAGACCCAGTACTTC

V: TRBV5-1
size: -
J: TRBJ1-2
D: TRBD1
CDR3: CASSLQGEDGYTF
DNA: TGCGCCAGCAGCCTTCAGGGGGAGGATGGCTACACCTTC

V: TRBV30
size: once
J: TRBJ2-1
D: TRBD2
CDR3: CAWSVLGASGSLSEQFF
DNA: TGTGCCTGGAGTGTACTCGGCGCTAGCGGGAGTCTAAGTGAGCAGTTCTTC

V: TRBV7-2
size: -
J: TRBJ2-5
D: TRBD1
CDR3: CASSFPRTGPSQETQYF
DNA: TGTGCCAGCAGTTTTCCACGGACAGGGCCTTCCCAAGAGACCCAGTACTTC

V: TRBV7-6
size: -
J: TRBJ2-5
D: -
CDR3: CASSRSEETQYF
DNA: TGTGCCAGCAGCCGATCGGAGGAGACCCAGTACTTC

V: TRBV6-5
size: -
J: TRBJ2-5
D: -
CDR3: CASSSGTQETQYF
DNA: TGTGCCAGCAGTTCCGGGACCCAAGAGACCCAGTACTTC

V: TRBV5-1
size: -
J: TRBJ1-5
D: -
CDR3: CASSPDGRSNQPQHF
DNA: TGCGCCAGCAGCCCCGACGGGAGAAGCAATCAGCCCCAGCATTTT

V: TRBV7-8
size: -
J: TRBJ1-2
D: -
CDR3: CASSQDLGKDYGYTF
DNA: TGTGCCAGCAGCCAAGACCTAGGGAAGGACTATGGCTACACCTTC

V: TRBV29-1
size: -
J: TRBJ2-7
D: -
CDR3: CSVRESLSYEQYF
DNA: TGCAGCGTGCGGGAATCGCTCTCCTACGAGCAGTACTTC

V: TRBV2
size: -
J: TRBJ2-5
D: TRBD2
CDR3: CASSLAGTQETQYF
DNA: TGTGCCAGCAGTCTAGCGGGAACCCAAGAGACCCAGTACTTC

V: TRBV9
size: -
J: TRBJ1-2
D: TRBD1
CDR3: CASSGAWGDRGPYGYTF
DNA: TGTGCCAGCAGCGGGGCCTGGGGAGACAGGGGTCCCTATGGCTACACCTTC

V: TRBV5-1
size: -
J: TRBJ2-2
D: -
CDR3: CASSLVGGPGELFF
DNA: TGCGCCAGCAGCTTGGTGGGCGGCCCCGGGGAGCTGTTTTTT

V: TRBV5-1
size: few
J: TRBJ2-5
D: TRBD1
CDR3: CASSSAPGTGGARETQYF
DNA: TGCGCCAGCAGCTCCGCGCCCGGGACAGGGGGCGCGCGGGAGACCCAGTACTTC

V: TRBV7-8
size: -
J: TRBJ1-2
D: TRBD1
CDR3: CASSDRTGRKGYTF
DNA: TGTGCCAGCAGCGACCGGACAGGGCGAAAGGGCTACACCTTC

V: TRBV11-1
size: -
J: TRBJ1-6
D: -
CDR3: CASNTWGPYNSPLHF
DNA: TGTGCCAGCAACACATGGGGACCCTATAATTCACCCCTCCACTTT

V: TRBV4-3
size: -
J: TRBJ2-1
D: -
CDR3: CASSQERDSSNEQFF
DNA: TGCGCCAGCAGCCAAGAACGGGACTCTTCGAATGAGCAGTTCTTC

V: TRBV7-2
size: -
J: TRBJ1-1
D: -
CDR3: CASSLAFGGGTEAFF
DNA: TGTGCCAGCAGCTTAGCCTTCGGGGGCGGGACTGAAGCTTTCTTT

V: TRBV5-1
size: -
J: TRBJ1-2
D: TRBD1
CDR3: CASSSDRGDGYTF
DNA: TGCGCCAGCAGCTCCGACAGGGGCGATGGCTACACCTTC

V: TRBV5-6
size: -
J: TRBJ2-7
D: TRBD1
CDR3: CASSLGQGKHEQYF
DNA: TGTGCCAGCAGCCTCGGACAGGGGAAGCACGAGCAGTACTTC

V: TRBV7-2
size: -
J: TRBJ2-7
D: -
CDR3: CASSPPPGVAYEQYF
DNA: TGTGCCAGCAGCCCCCCACCAGGGGTAGCCTACGAGCAGTACTTC

V: TRBV9
size: medium-sized
J: TRBJ1-2
D: TRBD1
CDR3: CASSVSGTGVGGYTF
DNA: TGTGCCAGCAGCGTCTCCGGGACAGGGGTTGGTGGCTACACCTTC

V: TRBV6-5
size: -
J: TRBJ1-6
D: TRBD1
CDR3: CAMGQNSPLHF
DNA: TGTGCCATGGGACAGAATTCACCCCTCCACTTT

V: TRBV12-5
size: once
J: TRBJ2-2
D: -
CDR3: CASGRGNGELFF
DNA: TGTGCTAGTGGCCGGGGGAACGGGGAGCTGTTTTTT

V: TRBV7-2
size: -
J: TRBJ2-1
D: TRBD1
CDR3: CASSLARQGSEQFF
DNA: TGTGCCAGCAGCTTAGCGAGACAGGGTTCTGAGCAGTTCTTC

V: TRBV18
size: few
J: TRBJ2-7
D: TRBD1
CDR3: CASSPGTGGYEQYF
DNA: TGTGCCAGCTCACCTGGGACAGGGGGCTACGAGCAGTACTTC

V: TRBV2
size: -
J: TRBJ1-1
D: -
CDR3: CASSEQGMNTEAFF
DNA: TGTGCCAGCAGTGAACAGGGTATGAACACTGAAGCTTTCTTT

V: TRBV7-2
size: -
J: TRBJ2-5
D: -
CDR3: CASSVVPRQETQYF
DNA: TGTGCCAGCAGCGTGGTACCGCGGCAAGAGACCCAGTACTTC

V: TRBV19
size: -
J: TRBJ1-5
D: TRBD1
CDR3: CASSARTGKSQPQHF
DNA: TGTGCCAGTAGTGCCCGGACAGGGAAGAGTCAGCCCCAGCATTTT

V: TRBV9
size: -
J: TRBJ2-3
D: TRBD2
CDR3: CASSVGLSGRPDTQYF
DNA: TGTGCCAGCAGCGTAGGTCTTAGCGGGAGGCCAGATACGCAGTATTTT

V: TRBV7-6
size: -
J: TRBJ1-1
D: -
CDR3: CASSLAMPGNTEAFF
DNA: TGTGCCAGCAGCTTAGCTATGCCAGGGAACACTGAAGCTTTCTTT

V: TRBV29-1
size: -
J: TRBJ1-1
D: -
CDR3: CSVSRGNTEAFF
DNA: TGCAGCGTCTCAAGGGGGAACACTGAAGCTTTCTTT

V: TRBV5-6
size: -
J: TRBJ2-7
D: TRBD1
CDR3: CASSLPGQTPYEQYF
DNA: TGTGCCAGCAGCCTCCCGGGACAGACCCCCTACGAGCAGTACTTC

V: TRBV18
size: once
J: TRBJ2-1
D: TRBD2
CDR3: CASSALAGAASDEQFF
DNA: TGTGCCAGCTCCGCACTAGCGGGAGCCGCCTCGGATGAGCAGTTCTTC

V: TRBV10-3
size: -
J: TRBJ2-3
D: TRBD2
CDR3: CAIRPGLAGGQDTQYF
DNA: TGTGCCATCAGGCCGGGACTAGCGGGAGGCCAAGATACGCAGTATTTT

V: TRBV11-2
size: -
J: TRBJ2-7
D: -
CDR3: CASSLYGSLEQYF
DNA: TGTGCCAGCAGCTTATATGGCTCACTGGAGCAGTACTTC

V: TRBV7-2
size: -
J: TRBJ1-2
D: TRBD1
CDR3: CASSRRQGSNYGYTF
DNA: TGTGCCAGCAGCCGAAGACAGGGGTCTAACTATGGCTACACCTTC

V: TRBV28
size: many
J: TRBJ1-2
D: TRBD1
CDR3: CASSLRAARVGQDYGYTF
DNA: TGTGCCAGCAGTTTACGCGCGGCGAGGGTGGGACAGGACTATGGCTACACCTTC

V: TRBV2
size: -
J: TRBJ2-7
D: -
CDR3: CASKARRAYEQYF
DNA: TGTGCCAGCAAGGCCAGGAGGGCCTACGAGCAGTACTTC

V: TRBV18
size: -
J: TRBJ1-2
D: -
CDR3: CASSPSMQGNYGYTF
DNA: TGTGCCAGCTCACCATCTATGCAGGGGAACTATGGCTACACCTTC

V: TRBV25-1
size: once
J: TRBJ2-5
D: TRBD1
CDR3: CASSKYSGGRETQYF
DNA: TGTGCCAGCAGTAAATATTCAGGGGGCCGCGAGACCCAGTACTTC

V: TRBV6-5
size: once
J: TRBJ2-7
D: TRBD2
CDR3: CASSYSGAGAPYEQYF
DNA: TGTGCCAGCAGTTACTCCGGAGCGGGAGCCCCCTACGAGCAGTACTTC

V: TRBV5-8
size: -
J: TRBJ1-6
D: -
CDR3: CASSLVPEYNSPLHF
DNA: TGTGCCAGCAGCTTGGTGCCAGAGTATAATTCACCCCTCCACTTT

V: TRBV11-2
size: -
J: TRBJ1-2
D: -
CDR3: CASSFQGLEYGYTF
DNA: TGTGCCAGCAGCTTCCAGGGGCTAGAATATGGCTACACCTTC

V: TRBV30
size: -
J: TRBJ1-3
D: -
CDR3: CAWAPWAGNTIYF
DNA: TGTGCCTGGGCCCCGTGGGCAGGAAACACCATATATTTT

V: TRBV4-1
size: -
J: TRBJ1-4
D: TRBD1
CDR3: CASSLSGGQGDEKLFF
DNA: TGCGCCAGCAGCCTCAGCGGGGGACAGGGCGACGAAAAACTGTTTTTT

V: TRBV5-1
size: -
J: TRBJ2-3
D: -
CDR3: CATKKAVTTTDTQYF
DNA: TGCGCCACCAAGAAAGCGGTTACGACCACAGATACGCAGTATTTT

V: TRBV18
size: -
J: TRBJ2-2
D: -
CDR3: CASSPRTNTNTGELFF
DNA: TGTGCCAGCTCACCACGGACCAACACGAACACCGGGGAGCTGTTTTTT